The source of this T cell receptor beta chain is a study of blood T cell repertoires in COVID-19. Profiled with immunoSEQ multiplex PCR; TCRdb holds only in-frame clones, not every one. The table lists more than 65,000 clones, about 93% of them singletons. Trimming took 2 bases from V and 4 from J; bases not matched to a gene: 2. This CDR3 comprises 13 residues. The V gene's germline CDR1 is MGHRA and CDR2 YSYEKL. Sequences were obtained from peripheral blood. The V gene is TRBV4-1, the J gene TRBJ2-7, with TRBD1 matching over 7 bases. The sequence was collected from a human donor in a cohort sampled during active COVID-19. The CDR3 region is CASSQIQGYEQYF. The DNA for the CDR3 is TGCGCCAGCAGCCAAATACAGGGGTACGAGCAGTACTTC.